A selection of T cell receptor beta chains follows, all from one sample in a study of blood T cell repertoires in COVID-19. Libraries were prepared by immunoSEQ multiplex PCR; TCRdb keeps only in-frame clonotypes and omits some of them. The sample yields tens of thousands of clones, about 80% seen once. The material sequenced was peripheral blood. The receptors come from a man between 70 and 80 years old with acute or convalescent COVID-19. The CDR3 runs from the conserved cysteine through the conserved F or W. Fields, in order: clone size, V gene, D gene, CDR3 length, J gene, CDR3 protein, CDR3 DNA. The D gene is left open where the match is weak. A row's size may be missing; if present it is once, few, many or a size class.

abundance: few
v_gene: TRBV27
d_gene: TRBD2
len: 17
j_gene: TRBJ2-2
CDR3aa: CASSGRAGGLNTGELFF
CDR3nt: TGTGCCAGCAGCGGGAGGGCGGGAGGATTAAACACCGGGGAGCTGTTTTTT

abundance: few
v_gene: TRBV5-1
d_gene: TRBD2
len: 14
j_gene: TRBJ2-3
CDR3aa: CASSLREFTDTQYF
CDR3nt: TGCGCCAGCAGCCTGCGGGAGTTCACAGATACGCAGTATTTT

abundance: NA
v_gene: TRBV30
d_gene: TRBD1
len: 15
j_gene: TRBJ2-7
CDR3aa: CAWRLGQGATYEQYF
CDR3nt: TGTGCCTGGAGGTTGGGACAGGGGGCAACCTACGAGCAGTACTTC

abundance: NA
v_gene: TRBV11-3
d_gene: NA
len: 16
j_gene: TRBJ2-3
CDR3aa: CASSLGLQGRADTQYF
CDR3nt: TGTGCCAGCAGCTTAGGGCTTCAGGGGCGCGCAGATACGCAGTATTTT

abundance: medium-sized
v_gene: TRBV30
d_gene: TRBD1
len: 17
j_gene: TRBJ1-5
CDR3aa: CAWDSGQGKRVGQPQHF
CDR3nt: TGTGCCTGGGACTCAGGACAGGGGAAAAGAGTAGGCCAGCCCCAGCATTTT

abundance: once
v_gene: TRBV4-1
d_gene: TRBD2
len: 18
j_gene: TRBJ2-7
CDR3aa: CASSQEASGRVSSYEQYF
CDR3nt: TGCGCCAGCAGCCAAGAGGCGAGCGGGAGAGTAAGCTCCTACGAGCAGTACTTC

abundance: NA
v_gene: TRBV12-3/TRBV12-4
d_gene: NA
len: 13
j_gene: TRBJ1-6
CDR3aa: CASSLTGNSPLHF
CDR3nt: TGTGCCAGCAGTCTCACAGGGAATTCACCCCTCCACTTT

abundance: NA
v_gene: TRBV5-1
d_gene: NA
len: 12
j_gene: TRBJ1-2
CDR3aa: CASSLAGDGYTF
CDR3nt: TGCGCCAGCAGCTTGGCAGGGGATGGCTACACCTTC

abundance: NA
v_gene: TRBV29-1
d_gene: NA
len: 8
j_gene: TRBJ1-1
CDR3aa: CSARGAFF
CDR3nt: TGCAGCGCAAGAGGAGCTTTCTTT

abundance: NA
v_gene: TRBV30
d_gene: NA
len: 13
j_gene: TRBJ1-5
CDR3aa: CAWTLGLNQPQHF
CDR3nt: TGTGCCTGGACCTTAGGACTCAATCAGCCCCAGCATTTT

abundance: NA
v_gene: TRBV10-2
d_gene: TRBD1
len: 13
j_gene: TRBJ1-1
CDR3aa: CASSIQGWTEAFF
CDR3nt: TGCGCCAGCAGTATACAGGGGTGGACTGAAGCTTTCTTT

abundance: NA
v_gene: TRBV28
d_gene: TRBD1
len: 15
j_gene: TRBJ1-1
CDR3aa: CASSPEGQGGTEAFF
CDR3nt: TGTGCCAGCAGTCCCGAGGGACAGGGCGGCACTGAAGCTTTCTTT

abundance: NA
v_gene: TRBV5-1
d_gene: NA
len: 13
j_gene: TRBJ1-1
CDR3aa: CASSVDWNTEAFF
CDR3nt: TGCGCCAGCAGCGTCGACTGGAACACTGAAGCTTTCTTT

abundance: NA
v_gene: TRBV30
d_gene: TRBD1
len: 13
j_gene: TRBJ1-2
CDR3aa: CAWAVTGFYGYTF
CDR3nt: TGTGCCTGGGCCGTGACAGGGTTCTATGGCTACACCTTC

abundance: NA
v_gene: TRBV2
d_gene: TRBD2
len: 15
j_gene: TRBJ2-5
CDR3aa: CASSEWEGVQETQYF
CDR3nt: TGTGCCAGCAGTGAGTGGGAGGGCGTTCAAGAGACCCAGTACTTC

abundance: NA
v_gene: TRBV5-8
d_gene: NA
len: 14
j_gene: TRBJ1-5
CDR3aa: CASSLRRLNQPQHF
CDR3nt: TGTGCCAGCAGCTTGCGGAGGCTCAATCAGCCCCAGCATTTT

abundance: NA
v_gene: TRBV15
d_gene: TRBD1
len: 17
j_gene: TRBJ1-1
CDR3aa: CATSREGTGGRRTEAFF
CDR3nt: TGTGCCACCAGCAGAGAAGGGACAGGGGGCCGACGCACTGAAGCTTTCTTT

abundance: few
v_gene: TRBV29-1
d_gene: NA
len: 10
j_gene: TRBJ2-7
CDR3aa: CSVVTGEQYF
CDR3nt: TGCAGCGTTGTGACGGGGGAGCAGTACTTC

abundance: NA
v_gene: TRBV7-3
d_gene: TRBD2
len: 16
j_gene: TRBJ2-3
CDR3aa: CASSPGTSGSTDTQYF
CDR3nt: TGTGCCAGCAGCCCGGGGACTAGCGGTAGCACAGATACGCAGTATTTT

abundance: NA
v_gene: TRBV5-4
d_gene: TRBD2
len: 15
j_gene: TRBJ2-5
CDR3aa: CASSPLREAQETQYF
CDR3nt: TGTGCCAGCAGCCCTTTGCGGGAGGCCCAAGAGACCCAGTACTTC

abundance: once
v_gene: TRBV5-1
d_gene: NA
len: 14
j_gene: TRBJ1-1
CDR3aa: CASSLAGANTEAFF
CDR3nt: TGCGCCAGCAGCTTGGCCGGTGCGAACACTGAAGCTTTCTTT

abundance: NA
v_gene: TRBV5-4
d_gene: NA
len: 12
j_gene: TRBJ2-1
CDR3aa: CASSLTNNEQFF
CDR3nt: TGTGCCAGCAGCTTGACAAACAATGAGCAGTTCTTC

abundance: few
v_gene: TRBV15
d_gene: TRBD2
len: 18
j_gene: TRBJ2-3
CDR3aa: CATSSPGTSGTQRNTQYF
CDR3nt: TGTGCCACCAGCAGTCCCGGGACTAGCGGGACTCAGAGAAATACGCAGTATTTT

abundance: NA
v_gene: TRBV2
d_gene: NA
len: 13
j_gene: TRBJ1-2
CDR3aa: CASSSDSGFGYTF
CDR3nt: TGTGCCAGCAGCTCTGACTCAGGGTTTGGCTACACCTTC

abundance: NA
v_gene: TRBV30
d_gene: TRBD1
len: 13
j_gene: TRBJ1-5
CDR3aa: CAWKDRGNQPQHF
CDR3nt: TGTGCCTGGAAGGACAGGGGCAATCAGCCCCAGCATTTT

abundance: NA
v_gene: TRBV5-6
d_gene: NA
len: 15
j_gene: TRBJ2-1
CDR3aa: CASSLGPLPGHEQFF
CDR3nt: TGTGCCAGCAGCTTGGGACCCCTCCCTGGGCATGAGCAGTTCTTC

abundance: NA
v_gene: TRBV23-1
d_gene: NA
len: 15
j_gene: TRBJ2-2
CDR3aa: CASSHTLPRAGELFF
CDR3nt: TGCGCCAGCAGTCATACCCTACCGAGGGCGGGGGAGCTGTTTTTT

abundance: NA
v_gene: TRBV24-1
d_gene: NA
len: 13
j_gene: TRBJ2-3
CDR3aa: CATSDPNTDTQYF
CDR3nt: TGTGCCACCAGTGACCCCAACACAGATACGCAGTATTTT

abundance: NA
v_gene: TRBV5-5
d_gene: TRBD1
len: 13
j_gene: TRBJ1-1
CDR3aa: CASSFTGVTEAFF
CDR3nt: TGTGCCAGCAGCTTTACAGGGGTCACTGAAGCTTTCTTT

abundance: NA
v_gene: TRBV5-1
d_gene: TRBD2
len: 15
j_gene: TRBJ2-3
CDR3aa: CASSPALGRADTQYF
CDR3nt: TGCGCCAGCAGCCCGGCCCTAGGGAGGGCAGATACGCAGTATTTT

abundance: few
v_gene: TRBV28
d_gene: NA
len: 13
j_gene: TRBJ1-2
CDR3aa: CASSLDRSYGYTF
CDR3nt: TGTGCCAGCAGTTTGGACAGATCCTATGGCTACACCTTC

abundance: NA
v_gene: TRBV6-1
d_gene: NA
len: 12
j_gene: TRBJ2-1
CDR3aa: CASSSPGNEQFF
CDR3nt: TGTGCCAGCTCCTCACCAGGCAATGAGCAGTTCTTC

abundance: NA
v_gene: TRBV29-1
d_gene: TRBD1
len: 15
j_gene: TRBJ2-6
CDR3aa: CSVVTGASGANVLTF
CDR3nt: TGCAGCGTTGTGACAGGGGCCTCTGGGGCCAACGTCCTGACTTTC

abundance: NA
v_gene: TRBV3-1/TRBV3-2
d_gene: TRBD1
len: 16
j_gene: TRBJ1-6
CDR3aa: CASRQRTGGGYSPLHF
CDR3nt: TGTGCCAGCAGACAAAGGACAGGAGGGGGATATTCACCCCTCCACTTT

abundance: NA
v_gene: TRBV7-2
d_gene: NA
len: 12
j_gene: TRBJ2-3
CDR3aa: CASGLITDTQYF
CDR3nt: TGTGCCAGCGGACTGATAACAGATACGCAGTATTTT

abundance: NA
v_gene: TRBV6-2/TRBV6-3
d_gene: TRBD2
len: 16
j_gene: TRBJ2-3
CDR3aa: CASSYLSGRYTDTQYF
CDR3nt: TGTGCCAGCAGTTATCTCAGCGGGAGATACACAGATACGCAGTATTTT